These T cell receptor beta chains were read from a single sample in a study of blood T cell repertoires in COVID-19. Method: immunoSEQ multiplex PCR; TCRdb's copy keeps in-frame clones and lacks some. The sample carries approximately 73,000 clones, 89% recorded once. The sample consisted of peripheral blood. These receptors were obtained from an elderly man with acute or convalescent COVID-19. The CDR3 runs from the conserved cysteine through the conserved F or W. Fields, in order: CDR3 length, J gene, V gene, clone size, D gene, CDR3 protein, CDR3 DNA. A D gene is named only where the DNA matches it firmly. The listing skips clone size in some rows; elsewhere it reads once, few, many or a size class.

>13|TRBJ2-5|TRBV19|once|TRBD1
CASSGTVEETQYF
TGTGCCAGTAGTGGGACAGTGGAAGAGACCCAGTACTTC
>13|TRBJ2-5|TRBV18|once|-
CASSPRLQETQYF
TGTGCCAGCTCACCGAGGCTTCAAGAGACCCAGTACTTC
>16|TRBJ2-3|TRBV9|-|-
CASSVGTGLSTDTQYF
TGTGCCAGCAGCGTAGGTACAGGGCTATCCACAGATACGCAGTATTTT
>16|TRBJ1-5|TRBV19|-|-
CASSIVGGGSNQPQHF
TGTGCCAGTAGTATAGTGGGAGGGGGAAGCAATCAGCCCCAGCATTTT
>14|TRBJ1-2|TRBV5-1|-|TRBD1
CASSMDRAYYGYTF
TGCGCCAGCAGCATGGACAGGGCCTACTATGGCTACACCTTC
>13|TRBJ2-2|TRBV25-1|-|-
CASSGREAGELFF
TGTGCCAGCAGTGGGAGGGAGGCCGGGGAGCTGTTTTTT
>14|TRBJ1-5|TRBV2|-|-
CASSGQRINQPQHF
TGTGCCAGCAGCGGACAGAGGATCAATCAGCCCCAGCATTTT
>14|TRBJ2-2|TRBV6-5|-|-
CASKGSGNTGELFF
TGTGCCAGCAAGGGTAGCGGGAACACCGGGGAGCTGTTTTTT
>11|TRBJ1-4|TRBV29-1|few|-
CSVKGGEKLFF
TGCAGCGTCAAGGGGGGGGAAAAACTGTTTTTT
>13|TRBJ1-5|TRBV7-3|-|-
CASSLTPGQPQHF
TGTGCCAGCAGCTTAACTCCGGGTCAGCCCCAGCATTTT
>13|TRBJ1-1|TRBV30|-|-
CAWKVNRNTEAFF
TGTGCCTGGAAGGTCAACAGGAACACTGAAGCTTTCTTT
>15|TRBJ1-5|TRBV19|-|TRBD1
CASSIGTERNQPQHF
TGTGCCAGTAGTATCGGGACAGAGCGCAATCAGCCCCAGCATTTT
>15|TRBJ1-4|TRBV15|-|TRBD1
CATSEGQTTNEKLFF
TGTGCCACCAGCGAGGGACAGACAACTAATGAAAAACTGTTTTTT
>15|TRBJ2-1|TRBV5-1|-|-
CASSLSPGAYNEQFF
TGCGCCAGCAGCTTGTCCCCGGGGGCCTACAATGAGCAGTTCTTC
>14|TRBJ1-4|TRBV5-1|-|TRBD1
CASSLTGVNEKLFF
TGCGCCAGCAGCCTGACAGGGGTTAATGAAAAACTGTTTTTT
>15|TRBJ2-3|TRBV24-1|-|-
CATSDFSDSGNTQYF
TGTGCCACCAGTGATTTCTCGGACAGCGGAAATACGCAGTATTTT
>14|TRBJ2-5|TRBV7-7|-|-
CASSLFGGEGTQYF
TGTGCTAGCAGCTTATTCGGCGGGGAAGGGACCCAGTACTTC
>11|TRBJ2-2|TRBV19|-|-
CASRKPGELFF
TGTGCCTCCCGTAAGCCCGGGGAGCTGTTTTTT
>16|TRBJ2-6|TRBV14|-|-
CASSPPPSGGANVLTF
TGTGCCAGCAGCCCCCCCCCTAGTGGCGGGGCTAACGTCCTGACTTTC
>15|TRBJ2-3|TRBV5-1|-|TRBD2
CASSFSGGGADTQYF
TGCGCCAGCAGCTTTAGCGGGGGTGGGGCAGATACGCAGTATTTT
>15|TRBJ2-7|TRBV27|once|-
CASSPSAGAPYEQYF
TGTGCCAGCAGTCCTAGCGCGGGGGCCCCCTACGAGCAGTACTTC
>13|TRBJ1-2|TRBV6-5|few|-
CAISREGGHGYTF
TGTGCCATCTCGAGGGAGGGAGGCCATGGCTACACCTTC
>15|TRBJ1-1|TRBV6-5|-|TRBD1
CASRTHRGVNTEAFF
TGTGCCAGCAGAACCCACAGGGGGGTGAACACTGAAGCTTTCTTT
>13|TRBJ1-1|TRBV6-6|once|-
CASSYLGGTEAFF
TGTGCCAGCAGTTACCTGGGAGGGACTGAAGCTTTCTTT
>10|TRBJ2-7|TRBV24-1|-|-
CATPGASPYF
TGTGCCACCCCAGGGGCCAGCCCGTACTTC
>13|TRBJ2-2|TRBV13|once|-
CASSLAGTGELFF
TGTGCCAGCAGCTTAGCAGGAACCGGGGAGCTGTTTTTT
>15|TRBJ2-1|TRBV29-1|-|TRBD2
CSVESSGSSMNEQFF
TGCAGCGTTGAAAGTAGCGGGAGCAGTATGAATGAGCAGTTCTTC
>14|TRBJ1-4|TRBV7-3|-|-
CASSLTRGGEKLFF
TGTGCCAGCAGCTTAACAAGGGGAGGTGAAAAACTGTTTTTT
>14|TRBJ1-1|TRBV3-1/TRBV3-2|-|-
CASSQEQGNTEAFF
TGTGCCAGCAGCCAAGAACAGGGGAACACTGAAGCTTTCTTT
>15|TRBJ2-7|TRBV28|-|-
CASWANLGGMDEQYF
TGTGCCAGCTGGGCTAATCTGGGGGGTATGGACGAGCAGTACTTC
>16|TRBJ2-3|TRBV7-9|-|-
CASSPDRVRVTDTQYF
TGTGCCAGCAGCCCCGACAGAGTTCGGGTAACAGATACGCAGTATTTT
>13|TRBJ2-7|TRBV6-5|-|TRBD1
CASIGQGPYEQYF
TGTGCCAGCATCGGACAGGGGCCCTACGAGCAGTACTTC
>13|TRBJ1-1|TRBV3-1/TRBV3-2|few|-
CASSLYRNTEAFF
TGTGCCAGCAGCCTGTACAGGAACACTGAAGCTTTCTTT
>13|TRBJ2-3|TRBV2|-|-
CASRGGPTDTQYF
TGTGCCAGCAGGGGGGGGCCTACAGATACGCAGTATTTT
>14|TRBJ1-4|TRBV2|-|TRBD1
CASSEDRGYEKLFF
TGTGCCAGCAGTGAGGACAGGGGGTATGAAAAACTGTTTTTT
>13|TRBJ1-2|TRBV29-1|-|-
CSVETFADYGYTF
TGCAGCGTTGAGACATTCGCAGACTATGGCTACACCTTC
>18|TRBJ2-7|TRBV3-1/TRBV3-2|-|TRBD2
CASTQSGTSGVPSYEQYF
TGTGCCAGCACCCAATCCGGGACTAGCGGGGTCCCCTCCTACGAGCAGTACTTC
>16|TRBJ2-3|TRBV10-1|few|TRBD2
CASSEMAGESTDTQYF
TGCGCCAGCAGTGAGATGGCGGGAGAAAGCACAGATACGCAGTATTTT
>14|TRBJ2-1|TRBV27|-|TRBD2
CASRLGGGYNEQFF
TGTGCCAGCAGGCTTGGGGGGGGGTACAATGAGCAGTTCTTC
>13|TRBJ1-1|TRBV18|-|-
CASSPAGNTEAFF
TGTGCCAGCTCACCCGCAGGAAACACTGAAGCTTTCTTT
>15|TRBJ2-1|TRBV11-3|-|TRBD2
CASSEGLAGVAEQFF
TGTGCCAGCAGCGAAGGACTAGCGGGAGTTGCTGAGCAGTTCTTC
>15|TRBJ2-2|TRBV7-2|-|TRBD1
CASSLRTGNTGELFF
TGTGCCAGCAGCTTAAGGACAGGGAACACCGGGGAGCTGTTTTTT
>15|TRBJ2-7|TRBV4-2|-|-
CASSPRFLPEDEQYF
TGTGCCAGCAGCCCCCGGTTCCTACCGGAGGACGAGCAGTACTTC
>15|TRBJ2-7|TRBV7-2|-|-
CASSPRAGFSYEQYF
TGTGCCAGCAGCCCCCGAGCGGGCTTTTCCTACGAGCAGTACTTC
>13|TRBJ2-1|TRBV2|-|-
CASSARRVDEQFF
TGTGCCAGCAGTGCGCGTCGGGTGGATGAGCAGTTCTTC
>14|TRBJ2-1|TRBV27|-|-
CASSTGLSYNEQFF
TGTGCCAGCAGCACAGGGCTGTCCTACAATGAGCAGTTCTTC
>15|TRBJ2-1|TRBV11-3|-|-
CASSSREVTRNEQFF
TGTGCCAGCAGCTCGAGGGAGGTTACACGAAATGAGCAGTTCTTC
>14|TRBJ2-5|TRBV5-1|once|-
CASSIGTYTETQYF
TGCGCCAGCAGCATAGGGACTTACACAGAGACCCAGTACTTC
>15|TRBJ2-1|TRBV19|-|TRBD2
CASSITLAGGNEQFF
TGTGCCAGTAGTATAACACTAGCGGGGGGAAATGAGCAGTTCTTC
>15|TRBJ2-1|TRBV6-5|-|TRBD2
CASSYNRGGYNEQFF
TGTGCCAGCAGTTACAACCGGGGGGGCTACAATGAGCAGTTCTTC
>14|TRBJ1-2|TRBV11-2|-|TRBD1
CASSPGQSNYGYTF
TGTGCCAGCAGCCCGGGACAGTCGAACTATGGCTACACCTTC
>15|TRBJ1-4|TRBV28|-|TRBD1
CASSYLQGASEKLFF
TGTGCCAGCAGTTACCTACAGGGGGCTAGTGAAAAACTGTTTTTT
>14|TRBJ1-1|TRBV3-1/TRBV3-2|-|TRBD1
CASSLAGTAAEAFF
TGTGCCAGCAGCCTAGCCGGGACAGCCGCAGAAGCTTTCTTT
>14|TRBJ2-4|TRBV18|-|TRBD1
CASSPTDRGNIQYF
TGTGCCAGCTCACCTACCGACAGGGGAAACATTCAGTACTTC
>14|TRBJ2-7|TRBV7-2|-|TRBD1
CASSRDRGSYEQYF
TGTGCCAGCAGCCGCGACAGGGGTTCCTACGAGCAGTACTTC